This TCR beta chain stems from a study of T cell responses to AZD1222 COVID-19 vaccine. Whole-study findings and limits: Vaccine-associated CD4 TCRs spanned spike, dominant at 160-218 and 743-854. Most donors were white British and more were female, and clonal diversity was possibly underestimated. Unmutated variant regions are reportedly the target of nearly half of TCRs that are spike-specific. All repertoire sampling was performed exclusively after the peak T cell response.

Repertoires were generated with immunoSEQ multiplex PCR, while TCRdb's copy carries only in-frame clones and drops some. This sample yields roughly 80,000 clones, of which 85% to 95% are seen a single time; about 8% belongs to the top ten. This clone turned up a few times. Its antigen remains unknown. The trim removed 0 bases at V and 10 bases at J, leaving 11 bases unmatched. The CDR3 contains 16 residues. Germline CDR1 SGDLS, CDR2 YYNGEE. This material consisted of peripheral blood, taken 28 days after the second AZD1222 dose. The chain carries TRBV9 and TRBJ2-1; 9 positions agree with TRBD1. This TCR came from an adult who received the AZD1222 COVID-19 vaccine. The CDR3 coding sequence is TGTGCCAGCAGCGTAGTAGTTGGGACAGGGTCGGAGGAGCAGTTCTTC. Its protein is CASSVVVGTGSEEQFF.